In this sample, the clone carrying this TCR beta chain turned up many times. The antigen remains unidentified. One end of the junction varies from germline; a read error may be responsible. Germline V gene sequence: CDR1 MGHDK, CDR2 SYGVNS. This CDR3 is built from 12 residues. The data were taken from a study of Graves' ophthalmopathy and Graves' hyperthyroidism. Study context: Peripheral blood (taken before any treatment) was collected at initial diagnosis. Overall study findings and caveats: Distinction of ophthalmopathy from stable hyperthyroidism by a 13-signature model reached approximately 90% sensitivity and 65% to 83% specificity.

It was from roughly 10 ml of fresh peripheral blood that the PBMCs came. Amplification of TCR beta CDR3 regions used RNA transcripts. An initial RT-PCR round employing HTBI primers preceded a second-round multiplex PCR. TCRdb independently ran MiXCR on the multiplex PCR reads; one entry per CDR3 protein. The sample contains 740,000 or so distinct CDR3 sequences, roughly 40% of which appear only once. This rearrangement joins TRBV25-1 to TRBJ2-2; D uncertain. Specimen: peripheral blood. The sequence was obtained from an adult man with Graves' ophthalmopathy. In DNA, the CDR3 is TGCGCCAGCAGACGGGACACCGGGGAGCTGTTTTTT. Protein sequence: CASRRDTGELFF.